A single sample is the source of the 32 T cell receptor beta chains below, sequenced in a study of T cell repertoires in cytomegalovirus infection. TCRdb reprocessed the reads via MiXCR and lists one record per CDR3 protein. The sample lists some 600,000 distinct CDR3 sequences, approximately 24% occurring once. Sequencing used CD8+ T cells from PBMCs. Every receptor here comes from a human donor in good health (CMV status not recorded). Some clones in this sample may be carry-over from other donors' samples.

The chain employs TRBV20-1 and TRBJ2-3; D unresolved. The length of the CDR3 is 11 residues. CDR1 and CDR2 (germline): DFQATT, SNEGSKA (reference sequence). The germline V and J ends were trimmed by 3 bases and 1 base, with 2 bases remaining between them. For the CDR3, the DNA is TGCAGTGCTAGCGGCACAGATACGCAGTATTTT. Translated, it gives CSASGTDTQYF.

This rearrangement joins TRBV19 to TRBJ1-6; no firm D call. The V gene's germline CDR1 is LNHDA and CDR2 SQIVND (reference sequence). Trimming shortened V by 7 bases and J by 3 bases, and 16 bases separated the two germline ends. This CDR3 comprises 16 residues. The DNA of the CDR3 is TGTGCCAGTACTCGAGGCCTCACTTTCTATAATTCACCCCTCCACTTT. Protein product: CASTRGLTFYNSPLHF.

This clonotype was counted many times. The chain couples TRBV7-6 to TRBJ2-2; D not certain. Trimming took off 1 base at V and 4 bases at J, with 7 bases between the two ends. The length of the CDR3 is 14 residues. Germline CDR1 SGHVS, CDR2 FNYEAQ. CDR3: CASSLGGPTGELFF. The CDR3, as DNA: TGTGCCAGCAGCTTAGGGGGTCCCACCGGGGAGCTGTTTTTT.

There are a few counts of this clonotype. The rearrangement links TRBV27 to TRBJ2-7, with D possibly being TRBD1 (5 bases). Germline loops: CDR1 MNHEY, CDR2 SMNVEV (reference sequence). Trimming pared 5 bases from V and 7 bases from J, leaving 15 bases between. The CDR3 sequence is 13 residues long. In nucleotides, the CDR3 is TGTGCCAGCAGTCCGCTAGGGGTGGAGGAGCAGTACGTC. Residues: CASSPLGVEEQYV.

This clonotype was counted ten times or more. This chain connects TRBV4-1 to TRBJ1-5, with a possible D match to TRBD1 (6 bases). This CDR3 spans 18 amino acids. Germline V CDR1 and CDR2: MGHRA, YSYEKL. V lost 0 bases, J lost 7 bases, and 22 bases lay in between. CDR3 region: CASSQDPSGALGGQPQHF. The CDR3 DNA sequence: TGCGCCAGCAGCCAAGATCCCTCAGGGGCCCTGGGGGGGCAGCCCCAGCATTTT.

The chain employs TRBV28 and TRBJ2-3; the D gene is possibly TRBD1 (8 bases). V gave up 3 bases and J gave up 6 bases, with 25 bases separating them. This CDR3 region has 18 residues. CDR1 and CDR2 from the germline V gene are MDHEN and SYDVKM. CDR3: CASSFGQGIWRGGDTQYF. The CDR3 bases are TGTGCCAGCAGTTTTGGACAGGGCATATGGAGGGGAGGGGATACGCAGTATTTT. Supplemented by reference TRBV28 and TRBJ2-3, the full variable domain reads DVKVTQSSRYLVKRTGEKVFLECVQDMDHENMFWYRQDPGLGLRLIYFSYDVKMKEKGDIPEGYSVSREKKERFSLILESASTNQTSMYLCASSFGQGIWRGGDTQYFGPGTRLTVL.

The V call is TRBV29-1, the J call TRBJ2-3; D possibly corresponds to TRBD1 (5 bases). The germline V and J ends were trimmed by 0 bases and 0 bases, with 10 bases remaining between them. The germline gives CDR1 SQVTM, CDR2 ANQGSEA. The CDR3 totals 15 residues. CDR3 in amino acids: CSVEDRADSTDTQYF. CDR3 coding DNA: TGCAGCGTTGAAGACAGGGCAGACAGCACAGATACGCAGTATTTT.

This clonotype came up a few times. The chain uses TRBV2 and TRBJ2-7; 8 bases agree with TRBD2. This CDR3 has 16 amino acids. The germline CDR1 and CDR2 sequences are SNHLY and FYNNEI. V gave up 7 bases and J gave up 1 base; unmatched junction bases: 12. The CDR3 loop reads CASNTPRGGGSYEQYV. CDR3 nucleotides: TGTGCCAGCAACACCCCTCGGGGCGGGGGGTCCTACGAGCAGTACGTC.

At least ten counts were recorded for this clonotype. V is TRBV7-9 and J is TRBJ2-1; D gene unclear. V dropped 5 bases and J dropped 7 bases, with 3 bases sitting between them. Germline values: CDR1 SEHNR, CDR2 FQNEAQ (reference sequence). CDR3 length equals 10 residues. CDR3 nucleotide sequence: TGTGCCAGCAGCCGAAATGAGCAGTTCTTC. Amino acids: CASSRNEQFF.

About this clonotype: A much larger clone sits a single nucleotide away, making a read error possible. V usage is TRBV12-3 or TRBV12-4 and J usage is TRBJ2-1; D remains ambiguous. The CDR3 runs 14 residues. CDR3 residues: CVSSFRQVDNEQFF. The CDR3 DNA sequence: TGTGTCAGCAGTTTCCGGCAGGTCGACAATGAGCAGTTCTTC.

This clonotype showed up just a few times. The chain recombines TRBV7-9 with TRBJ2-3; a possible D gene is TRBD1 (5 bases). Trimming shortened V by 2 bases and J by 1 base, and 16 bases separated the two germline ends. The CDR3 extends over 17 amino acids. Germline-derived CDR1 and CDR2 are SEHNR and FQNEAQ (reference sequence). The CDR3, as DNA: TGTGCCAGCAGCTTACCGCAAACAGGATTCGGCACAGATACGCAGTATTTT. Its protein is CASSLPQTGFGTDTQYF.

The chain combines TRBV29-1 with TRBJ2-1; the D gene is possibly TRBD1 (6 bases). CDR1 is SQVTM, CDR2 ANQGSEA, per germline. The ends were cut back, 4 bases at V and 5 bases at J, with 12 bases in the middle. The CDR3 contains 13 residues. The CDR3 protein is CSVVRDNDNEQFF. CDR3 in DNA: TGCAGCGTTGTCCGGGACAACGACAATGAGCAGTTCTTC.

This clonotype was found a few times. The chain combines TRBV27 with TRBJ1-1; no definite D call. Germline lookup yields CDR1 MNHEY and CDR2 SMNVEV (reference sequence). V gave up 5 bases and J gave up 2 bases, with 21 bases separating them. This CDR3 is built from 17 residues. CDR3 sequence (DNA): TGTGCCAGCAGTCTTATCTCTGCCGCGTTCAGTAACACTGAAGCTTTCTTT. Its translation: CASSLISAAFSNTEAFF.

This clonotype has at least ten counts. This chain connects TRBV27 to TRBJ2-1; D is undetermined. The germline V and J ends were trimmed by 5 bases and 3 bases, with 8 bases remaining between them. CDR3 length: 13 amino acids. Looked up from germline, CDR1 is MNHEY and CDR2 is SMNVEV (reference sequence). CDR3 region: CASSLSRYNEQFF. The CDR3 coding sequence is TGTGCCAGCAGTCTCTCTCGCTACAATGAGCAGTTCTTC.

This clonotype was seen a few times. The chain is built from TRBV19 and TRBJ1-5, with 8 bases aligning to TRBD1. The V and J ends lost 2 bases and 5 bases, in that order; junction bases with no gene match: 8. The CDR3 contains 16 residues. Germline loops: CDR1 LNHDA, CDR2 SQIVND (reference sequence). Here the CDR3 DNA reads TGTGCCAGTAGTATATGGCCCCCGACAGGGGATCAGCCCCAGCATTTT. Amino acid sequence: CASSIWPPTGDQPQHF.

In this sample, this clonotype turned up many times. The chain is built from TRBV7-9 and TRBJ2-1; 8 bases agree with TRBD2. Germline CDR1 reads SEHNR; CDR2 reads FQNEAQ (reference sequence). The CDR3 covers 16 residues. V shed 5 bases, J shed 4 bases, and the junction held 10 bases outside the gene matches. The CDR3 bases are TGTGCCAGCAGCCCCCCCGAGCGGGGGTCTTACAATGAGCAGTTCTTC. It translates to CASSPPERGSYNEQFF.

There are a few counts of this clonotype. This rearrangement joins TRBV28 to TRBJ2-3, with 7 positions matching TRBD2. This CDR3 is built from 19 residues. CDR1 and CDR2 from the germline V gene are MDHEN and SYDVKM. V was pared by 5 bases and J by 0 bases, with 17 bases of the junction left unmatched. Here the CDR3 DNA reads TGTGCCAGCAGTGCGGGTGGTGGAGCGGGGTTTCCTAGCACAGATACGCAGTATTTT. Translating gives CASSAGGGAGFPSTDTQYF.

This clonotype has ten or more counts. The chain links TRBV7-2 to TRBJ2-7; 10 positions agree with TRBD2. The junction had 4 bases not matched to a gene; V was cut back by 1 base and J by 4 bases. CDR1 SGHTA and CDR2 FQGNSA come from the germline V gene. The CDR3 is 15 residues long. CDR3 DNA: TGTGCCAGCAGCTTAGAACTAGCGGGGACTTACGAGCAGTACGTC. Protein sequence: CASSLELAGTYEQYV.

CDR3 in amino acids: CASSPMTMTGSTDTQYF. CDR3 sequence (DNA): TGTGCCAGCAGTCCCATGACAATGACAGGGAGCACAGATACGCAGTATTTT. The rearrangement uses TRBV27 and TRBJ2-3, with 7 nucleotides matching TRBD1. Germline trimming cut 5 bases from V and 0 bases from J; bases unmatched to any gene: 11. Germline V gives CDR1 MNHEY, CDR2 SMNVEV (reference sequence). The CDR3 runs to 17 residues.

V gene TRBV28 combines with J gene TRBJ1-1; a weak D match, TRBD1 (5 bases). Germline CDR1 is MDHEN and CDR2 is SYDVKM. Trimming shortened V by 6 bases and J by 5 bases, and 16 bases separated the two germline ends. The CDR3 totals 14 residues. The CDR3 spells CASSPRGGDTEAFF. The CDR3, as DNA: TGTGCCAGCAGCCCCCGCGGGGGGGATACTGAAGCTTTCTTT.

This clonotype was seen many times. The rearrangement joins TRBV7-6 to TRBJ1-1; 7 positions agree with TRBD1. The CDR3 extends over 12 amino acids. The V gene's germline CDR1 is SGHVS and CDR2 FNYEAQ. The ends lost 3 bases at V and 5 bases at J; junction bases unmatched: 0. CDR3 in amino acids: CASSLDRTEAFF. The CDR3 DNA follows: TGTGCCAGCAGCTTGGACAGGACTGAAGCTTTCTTT.

This clonotype appeared many times. The V gene is TRBV27, the J gene TRBJ1-2, with D hard to call. Germline loops: CDR1 MNHEY, CDR2 SMNVEV (reference sequence). V lost 0 bases and J 4 bases, leaving 9 bases between the germline ends. The CDR3 runs 14 residues. The CDR3 nucleotides read TGTGCCAGCAGTTTATCGGACGGTGTCTATGGCTACACCTTC. Translating gives CASSLSDGVYGYTF.

As to this clonotype: A much larger clone lies one base from this, so it may be a read error. The rearrangement joins TRBV28 to TRBJ1-5; D unresolved. From germline, CDR1 is MDHEN and CDR2 SYDVKM. The CDR3 consists of 15 residues. Trimming cost V 7 bases and J 3 bases, with 16 bases left between them. DNA for the CDR3: TGTGCCAGCACCTCCAGAGGGTCTGACAATCAGCCCCAGCATTTT. This codes for CASTSRGSDNQPQHF.

There are many counts of this clonotype. The rearrangement links TRBV12-5 to TRBJ1-6; TRBD1 matches 8 bases. The CDR3 consists of 16 residues. The V and J ends lost 5 bases and 10 bases, in that order; junction bases with no gene match: 13. The germline V gene has CDR1 LGHNT and CDR2 FRNRAP. This CDR3 reads CASGLPTGGLGSPLHF. In DNA, the CDR3 is TGTGCTAGTGGTCTCCCCACAGGGGGACTAGGATCACCCCTCCACTTT.

V gene TRBV28 combines with J gene TRBJ2-5; no firm D call. The CDR3 totals 11 residues. The germline V and J ends were trimmed by 10 bases and 4 bases, with 10 bases remaining between them. Per the germline V gene, CDR1 is MDHEN and CDR2 is SYDVKM. The CDR3 sequence is CANKNGETQYF. In DNA form, the CDR3 reads TGTGCCAACAAGAACGGAGAGACCCAGTACTTC. The whole variable domain, remainder taken from reference TRBV28 and TRBJ2-5, is DVKVTQSSRYLVKRTGEKVFLECVQDMDHENMFWYRQDPGLGLRLIYFSYDVKMKEKGDIPEGYSVSREKKERFSLILESASTNQTSMYLCANKNGETQYFGPGTRLLVL.

In regard to this clonotype: The junction departs from the called germline gene at one end, perhaps through a read error. The chain carries TRBV6-6 and TRBJ2-6; 12 nucleotides align to TRBD2. The CDR3 contains 19 residues. Germline CDR1 MNHNY, CDR2 SVGAGI (reference sequence). The CDR3 nucleotides are TGTGCCAGTAGTTACGCGACTAGCGGGGGTACGACTGGGGCCAACGTCCTGACTTTC. The encoded protein is CASSYATSGGTTGANVLTF.

The chain links TRBV4-2 to TRBJ2-1; weak D call: TRBD2 (7 bases). V dropped 0 bases and J dropped 2 bases, with 11 bases sitting between them. The CDR3 is 16 amino acids. Germline CDR1 is LGHNA and CDR2 is YNFKEQ. CDR3 amino acids: CASSQDGGGPYNEQFF. CDR3 DNA: TGTGCCAGCAGCCAAGATGGGGGGGGCCCCTACAATGAGCAGTTCTTC.

Many counts were recorded for this clonotype. This rearrangement joins TRBV18 to TRBJ1-2, with D uncertain. The CDR3 spans 17 residues. Germline-derived CDR1 and CDR2 are KGHSH and LQKENI. V shed 0 bases and J shed 8 bases, with 22 bases lying between them. CDR3 sequence: CASSPPALSGGLGGYTF. In DNA form, the CDR3 reads TGTGCCAGCTCACCACCGGCCTTATCGGGAGGGCTTGGCGGCTACACCTTC.

This clonotype was picked up many times. The chain recombines TRBV7-8 with TRBJ1-2; the D is unclear. The CDR3 extends over 15 amino acids. The V gene lost 4 bases and the J gene lost 0 bases, with 12 bases spanning the gap. Per germline, CDR1 SGHVS and CDR2 FQNEAQ. The CDR3 loop is CASSSTMEANYGYTF. The CDR3 DNA is TGTGCCAGCAGCTCAACCATGGAGGCTAACTATGGCTACACCTTC.

This clonotype was detected a few times. This rearrangement joins TRBV19 to TRBJ1-1, with D hard to call. CDR1 is LNHDA and CDR2 is SQIVND in the germline V gene (reference sequence). V dropped 6 bases and J dropped 8 bases, with 13 bases sitting between them. The CDR3 is 12 amino acids. DNA for the CDR3: TGTGCCAGTAGGAGGATCGGCCTAGAAGCTTTCTTT. Its protein product is CASRRIGLEAFF.

On this clonotype itself: Its ends do not fully match the called genes, so a read error is possible. This chain uses TRBV5-1 with TRBJ2-1; no clear D. This CDR3 is 13 amino acids long. The germline CDR1 and CDR2 sequences are SGHRS and YFSETQ. CDR3 protein: CASSFPSYNKQFF. The CDR3 DNA follows: TGCGCCAGCAGCTTCCCCAGTTACAATAAGCAGTTCTTC.

The chain uses TRBV20-1 and TRBJ2-7; TRBD1 is a possible D gene (6 bases). The CDR3 covers 15 residues. Per the germline V gene, CDR1 is DFQATT and CDR2 is SNEGSKA (reference sequence). Between the trimmed V and J ends, which lost 5 bases and 1 base, there was a span of 18 bases. The CDR3 nucleotides are TGCAGTGCTCCCACCCGGCCAGGGGAGTCCTACGAGCAGTACTTC. It encodes CSAPTRPGESYEQYF.